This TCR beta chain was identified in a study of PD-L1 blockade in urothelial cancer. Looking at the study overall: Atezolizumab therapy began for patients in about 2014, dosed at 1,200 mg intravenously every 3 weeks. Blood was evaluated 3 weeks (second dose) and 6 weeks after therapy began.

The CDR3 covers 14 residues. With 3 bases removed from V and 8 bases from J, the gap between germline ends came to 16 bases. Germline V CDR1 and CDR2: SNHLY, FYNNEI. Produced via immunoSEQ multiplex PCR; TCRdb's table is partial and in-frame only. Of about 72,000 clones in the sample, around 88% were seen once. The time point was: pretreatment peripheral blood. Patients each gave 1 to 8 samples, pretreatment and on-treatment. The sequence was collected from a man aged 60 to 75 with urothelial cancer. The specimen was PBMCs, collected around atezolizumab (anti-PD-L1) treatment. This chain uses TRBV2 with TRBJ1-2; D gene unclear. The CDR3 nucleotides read TGTGCCAGCAGTGATGGCATTGACTCTTACGGCTACACCTTC. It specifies CASSDGIDSYGYTF.